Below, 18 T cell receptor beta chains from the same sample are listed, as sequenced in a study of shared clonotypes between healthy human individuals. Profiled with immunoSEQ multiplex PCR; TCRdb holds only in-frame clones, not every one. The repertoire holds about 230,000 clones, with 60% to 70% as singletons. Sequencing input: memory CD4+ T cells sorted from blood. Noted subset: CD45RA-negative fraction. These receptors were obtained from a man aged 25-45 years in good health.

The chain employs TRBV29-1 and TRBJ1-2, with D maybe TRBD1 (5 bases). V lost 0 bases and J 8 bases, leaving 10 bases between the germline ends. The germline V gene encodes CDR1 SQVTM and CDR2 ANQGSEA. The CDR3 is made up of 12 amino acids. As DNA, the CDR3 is TGCAGCGTTGAAGATCAGGGTTTGGGCTACACCTTC. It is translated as CSVEDQGLGYTF.

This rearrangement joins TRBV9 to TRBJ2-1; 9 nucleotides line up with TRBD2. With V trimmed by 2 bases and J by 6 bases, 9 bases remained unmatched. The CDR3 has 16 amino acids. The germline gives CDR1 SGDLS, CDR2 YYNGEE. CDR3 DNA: TGTGCCAGCAGCGTTGGCGGGAGGGCCTTGAGCAATGAGCAGTTCTTC. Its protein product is CASSVGGRALSNEQFF.

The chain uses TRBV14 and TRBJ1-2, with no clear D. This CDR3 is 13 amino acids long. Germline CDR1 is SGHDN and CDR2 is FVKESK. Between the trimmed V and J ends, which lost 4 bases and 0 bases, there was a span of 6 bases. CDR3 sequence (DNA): TGTGCCAGCAGCCCCAAATCTAACTATGGCTACACCTTC. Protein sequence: CASSPKSNYGYTF.

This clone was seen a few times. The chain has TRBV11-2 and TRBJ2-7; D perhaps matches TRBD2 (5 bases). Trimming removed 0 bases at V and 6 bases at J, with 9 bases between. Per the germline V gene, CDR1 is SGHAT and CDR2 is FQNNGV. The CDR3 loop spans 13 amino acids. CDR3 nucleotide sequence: TGTGCCAGCAGCTTAGATGAACGGGGCGAGCAGTACTTC. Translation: CASSLDERGEQYF.

CDR3 region: CASSLDAQMGAFF. CDR3 DNA: TGCGCCAGCAGCTTGGATGCCCAGATGGGAGCTTTCTTT. V and J are TRBV5-1 and TRBJ1-1, with D hard to call. The CDR3 runs 13 residues. Germline assignment: CDR1 SGHRS and CDR2 YFSETQ. The germline V and J ends were trimmed by 0 bases and 10 bases, with 13 bases remaining between them.

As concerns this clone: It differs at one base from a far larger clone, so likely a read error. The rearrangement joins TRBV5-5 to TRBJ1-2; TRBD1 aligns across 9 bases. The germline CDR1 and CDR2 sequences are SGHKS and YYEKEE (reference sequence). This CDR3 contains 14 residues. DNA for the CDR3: TGTGACAGCACCCCCTGGGACAGGGCTGGCGGCTACACCTTC. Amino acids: CDSTPWDRAGGYTF.

The CDR3 loop is CASGMFNEAFF. DNA for the CDR3: TGTGCCAGCGGGATGTTTAATGAAGCTTTCTTT. This chain links TRBV7-9 with TRBJ1-1; D gene ambiguous. The CDR3 totals 11 residues. Trimming took off 8 bases at V and 7 bases at J, with 11 bases between the two ends. Germline V gene data show CDR1 as SEHNR and CDR2 as FQNEAQ (reference sequence).

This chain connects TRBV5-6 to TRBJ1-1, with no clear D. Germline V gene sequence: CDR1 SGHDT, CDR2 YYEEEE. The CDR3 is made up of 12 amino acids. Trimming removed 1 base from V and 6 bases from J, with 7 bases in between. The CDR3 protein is CASSLRAAEAFF. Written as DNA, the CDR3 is TGTGCCAGCAGCTTGCGGGCAGCTGAAGCTTTCTTT.

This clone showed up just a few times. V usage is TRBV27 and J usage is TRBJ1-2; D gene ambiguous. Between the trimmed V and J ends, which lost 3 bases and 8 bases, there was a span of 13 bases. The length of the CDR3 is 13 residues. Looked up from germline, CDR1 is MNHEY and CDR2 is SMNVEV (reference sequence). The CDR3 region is CASSFRYQGGYTF. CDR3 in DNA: TGTGCCAGCAGTTTTAGGTACCAAGGCGGCTACACCTTC.

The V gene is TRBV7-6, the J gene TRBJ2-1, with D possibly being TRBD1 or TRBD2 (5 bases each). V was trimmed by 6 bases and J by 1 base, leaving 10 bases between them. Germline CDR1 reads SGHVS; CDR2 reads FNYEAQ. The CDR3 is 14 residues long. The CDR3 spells CASSMGPSYNEQFF. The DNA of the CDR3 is TGTGCCAGCAGTATGGGACCTTCCTACAATGAGCAGTTCTTC.

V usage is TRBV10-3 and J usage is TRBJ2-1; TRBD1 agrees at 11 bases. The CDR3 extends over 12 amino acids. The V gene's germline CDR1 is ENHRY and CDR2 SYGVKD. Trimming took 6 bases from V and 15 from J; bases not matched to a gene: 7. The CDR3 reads CAISQTGTGGFF. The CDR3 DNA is TGTGCCATCAGCCAGACCGGGACAGGGGGGTTCTTC.

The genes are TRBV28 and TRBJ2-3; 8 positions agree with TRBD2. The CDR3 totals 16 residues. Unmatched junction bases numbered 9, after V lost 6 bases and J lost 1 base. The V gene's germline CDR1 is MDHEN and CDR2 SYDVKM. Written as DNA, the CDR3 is TGTGCCAGCAGCATTAAAGCGGGAGCCCGCACAGATACGCAGTATTTT. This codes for CASSIKAGARTDTQYF.

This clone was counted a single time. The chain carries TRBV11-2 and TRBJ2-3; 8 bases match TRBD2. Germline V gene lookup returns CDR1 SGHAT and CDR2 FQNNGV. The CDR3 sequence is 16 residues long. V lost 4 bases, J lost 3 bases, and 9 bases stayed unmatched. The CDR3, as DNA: TGTGCCAGCAGCTCGGACTTAGCGGGAAGGACAGATACGCAGTATTTT. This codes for CASSSDLAGRTDTQYF. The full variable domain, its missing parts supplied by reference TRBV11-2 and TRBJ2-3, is EAGVAQSPRYKIIEKRQSVAFWCNPISGHATLYWYQQILGQGPKLLIQFQNNGVVDDSQLPKDRFSAERLKGVDSTLKIQPAKLEDSAVYLCASSSDLAGRTDTQYFGPGTRLTVL.

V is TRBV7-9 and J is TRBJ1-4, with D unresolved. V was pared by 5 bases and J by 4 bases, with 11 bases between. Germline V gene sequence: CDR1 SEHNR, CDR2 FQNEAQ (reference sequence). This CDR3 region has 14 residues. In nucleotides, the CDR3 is TGTGCCAGCAGCATGGGCCAGATTAATGAAAAACTGTTTTTT. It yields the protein CASSMGQINEKLFF.

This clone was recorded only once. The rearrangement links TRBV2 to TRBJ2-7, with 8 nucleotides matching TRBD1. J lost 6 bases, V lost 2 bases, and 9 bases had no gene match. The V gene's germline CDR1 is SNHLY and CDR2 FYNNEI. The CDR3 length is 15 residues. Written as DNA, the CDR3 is TGTGCCAGCAGTGAATGGGGTCAGGGGGCAACCGAGCAGTACTTC. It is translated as CASSEWGQGATEQYF.

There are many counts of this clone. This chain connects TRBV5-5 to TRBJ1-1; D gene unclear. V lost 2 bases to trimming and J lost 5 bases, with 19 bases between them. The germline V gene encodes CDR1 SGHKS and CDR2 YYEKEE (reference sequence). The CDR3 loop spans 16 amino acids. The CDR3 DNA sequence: TGTGCCAGCAGCTTTACCGGGATCCAGACGGGGACTGAAGCTTTCTTT. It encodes CASSFTGIQTGTEAFF.

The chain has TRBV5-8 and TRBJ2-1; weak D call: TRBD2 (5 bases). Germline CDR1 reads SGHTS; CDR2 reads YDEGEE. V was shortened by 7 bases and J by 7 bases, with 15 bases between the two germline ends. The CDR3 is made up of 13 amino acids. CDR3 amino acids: CASAGPSANEQFF. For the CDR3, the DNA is TGTGCCAGCGCGGGTCCCTCAGCTAATGAGCAGTTCTTC.

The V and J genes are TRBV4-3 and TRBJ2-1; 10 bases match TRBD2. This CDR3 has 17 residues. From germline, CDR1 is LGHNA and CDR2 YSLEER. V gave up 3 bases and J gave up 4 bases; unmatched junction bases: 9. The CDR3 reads CASSQDLSGLAYNEQFF. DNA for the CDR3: TGCGCCAGCAGCCAGGATCTTTCGGGACTAGCGTACAATGAGCAGTTCTTC.